Shown below are 10 T cell receptor beta chains from a single sample sequenced in a study of metastatic and nonmetastatic thyroid tumors. Treatment of any kind had been given to no patient before thyroid surgery. TCRdb used MiXCR to call clones anew from the PCR reads. The repertoire includes approximately 26,000 clones, around 13% of them detected once, and 4% to 6% sits in the top ten. Specimen: blood. The receptor set was obtained from a female donor with papillary thyroid cancer or a benign thyroid nodule (not recorded which). Some clones in this sample may be carry-over from other donors' samples.

This clone was seen at least ten times. The rearrangement links TRBV30 to TRBJ2-6; possible D gene TRBD2, 6 bases. From germline, CDR1 is GTSNPN and CDR2 SVGIG (reference sequence). The CDR3 sequence is 16 residues long. V was shortened by 0 bases and J by 4 bases, with 13 bases between the two germline ends. The CDR3 coding sequence is TGTGCCTGGAGTGTGACCGGGACTTCAGGGGCCAACGTCCTGACTTTC. Amino acids: CAWSVTGTSGANVLTF.

This clone was detected ten times or more. The chain joins TRBV18 to TRBJ2-1; maybe TRBD1 (6 bases). V was cut by 0 bases and J by 4 bases, with 10 bases left in between. The CDR3 loop spans 15 amino acids. Germline V gene lookup returns CDR1 KGHSH and CDR2 LQKENI. CDR3 in amino acids: CASSPPGAVYNEQFF. For the CDR3, the DNA is TGTGCCAGCTCACCACCGGGGGCAGTTTACAATGAGCAGTTCTTC.

This clone was detected many times. This chain uses TRBV24-1 with TRBJ2-2; 8 bases are shared with TRBD1. The CDR3 consists of 14 residues. V was clipped by 4 bases and J by 8 bases; unmatched bases: 5. The V gene's germline CDR1 is KGHDR and CDR2 SFDVKD. CDR3 sequence reads: CATSDLDRGGELFF. The CDR3 DNA sequence: TGTGCCACCAGTGACCTCGACAGGGGAGGGGAGCTGTTTTTT.

This clone has at least ten counts. The chain couples TRBV6-1 to TRBJ2-3; 8 bases are a match to TRBD1. The V gene end was trimmed by 1 base and the J gene end by 0 bases; junction bases not matched to a gene: 0. The CDR3 extends over 15 amino acids. Germline V lookup: CDR1 MNHNS, CDR2 SASEGT. CDR3: CASSEDRGSTDTQYF. The CDR3 DNA is TGTGCCAGCAGTGAAGACAGGGGGAGCACAGATACGCAGTATTTT.

This clone was found many times. The chain has TRBV6-4 and TRBJ2-2; the match to TRBD1 covers 7 bases. The CDR3 is 14 residues long. V lost 2 bases and J lost 5; bases outside the gene matches: 2. Per germline, CDR1 MRHNA and CDR2 SNTAGT. For the CDR3, the DNA is TGTGCCAGCAGTGACGGGACAGCAACCGGGGAGCTGTTTTTT. Translation gives CASSDGTATGELFF.

In this sample, this clone turned up many times. The chain couples TRBV6-2 or TRBV6-3 to TRBJ1-1; D remains unclear. Germline assignment: CDR1 MNHEY and CDR2 SVGEGT. Trimming removed 2 bases at V and 0 bases at J, with 7 bases between. This CDR3 has 14 amino acids. The CDR3 sequence: CASSYKELNTEAFF. The CDR3 nucleotides are TGTGCCAGCAGTTACAAGGAATTGAACACTGAAGCTTTCTTT.

This clone was picked up many times. J is TRBJ2-7 and V is TRBV7-6, with 7 positions matching TRBD2. Germline V gene sequence: CDR1 SGHVS, CDR2 FNYEAQ. This CDR3 comprises 13 residues. Trimming at V came to 0 bases and at J to 5 bases, leaving 1 base not matched to a gene. CDR3 sequence: CASSLAGGDEQYF. Written as DNA, the CDR3 is TGTGCCAGCAGCTTAGCGGGAGGGGACGAGCAGTACTTC.

The chain employs TRBV11-2 and TRBJ2-7; D is perhaps TRBD1 (9 bases). This CDR3 has 18 residues. Germline assignment: CDR1 SGHAT and CDR2 FQNNGV. The V gene lost 7 bases and the J gene lost 1 base, with 26 bases spanning the gap. CDR3 bases: TGTGCCAGCATCCCCGGGGGGGGAATGACAGGGGGTTCCTACGAGCAGTACTTC. Translated: CASIPGGGMTGGSYEQYF. The variable domain in full, with the rest retrieved from reference TRBV11-2 and TRBJ2-7, is EAGVAQSPRYKIIEKRQSVAFWCNPISGHATLYWYQQILGQGPKLLIQFQNNGVVDDSQLPKDRFSAERLKGVDSTLKIQPAKLEDSAVYLCASIPGGGMTGGSYEQYFGPGTRLTVT.

This clone came up many times. This chain joins TRBV19 and TRBJ1-1; D not certain. The germline CDR1 and CDR2 sequences are LNHDA and SQIVND (reference sequence). The CDR3 covers 13 residues. Deletions cut 11 bases from V and 0 bases from J, with 13 bases between. The CDR3 DNA reads as TGTGCCGGAAGTAGCAGGTTGAACACTGAAGCTTTCTTT. It yields the protein CAGSSRLNTEAFF.

This clone was counted at least ten times. Other DNA sequences in this sample translate to the same CDR3. The chain carries TRBV19 and TRBJ2-1, with D tentatively TRBD2 (6 bases). The V end lost 3 bases, the J end lost 6 bases, and 12 bases lay between the germline ends. CDR3 length: 14 residues. Looked up from germline, CDR1 is LNHDA and CDR2 is SQIVND (reference sequence). CDR3 amino acids: CASSMGAAGNEQFF. In DNA form, the CDR3 reads TGTGCCAGTAGTATGGGAGCAGCGGGCAATGAGCAGTTCTTC.